This entry describes one T cell receptor (beta chain). What it recognizes is unknown. This entry belongs to a study of shared clonotypes between healthy human individuals. The method was immunoSEQ multiplex PCR; TCRdb's version includes in-frame clones alone and lacks a portion of them. Among 2 million to 2.5 million clones listed, roughly 93% were seen once. Study outcomes and limitations: Clonotypes shared by all four sorted-subset donors had higher generation probabilities than non-shared clonotypes.

CDR1 SGHRS and CDR2 YFSETQ come from the germline V gene. V shed 4 bases and J 6 bases; nucleotides not matched to a gene: 11. The CDR3 is 16 amino acids. Sequenced sample: naive CD4+ T cells from PBMCs. Subset in this sample: CD45RA+ positively selected. The origin of this receptor is a young man in good health. Some clones in this sample may be carry-over from other donors' samples. The chain uses TRBV5-1 and TRBJ2-5; 11 nucleotides agree with TRBD2. The CDR3 loop is CASSILAGDRHQTQYF. Here the CDR3 DNA reads TGCGCCAGCAGCATACTAGCGGGAGACCGGCACCAGACCCAGTACTTC.